This T cell receptor (beta chain) was observed in a study of cytomegalovirus exposure and HLA in healthy donors. Study as a whole: Among the approximately 420 donors who were genotyped, roughly 76% fell in the genetic ancestry cluster that is associated with self-reported Caucasian donors.

Vbeta (60) and Jbeta (13) primers were used in the PCR. The assay was immunoSEQ multiplex PCR, and TCRdb's table has in-frame clones only and misses some. The sample lists around 100,000 clones; around three quarters were seen once. Turning to this clone: The antigen is undetermined.

Germline V gene lookup returns CDR1 SGHAT and CDR2 FQNNGV. V was clipped by 6 bases and J by 7 bases, with 24 bases between them. There are 16 residues in the CDR3. Findings and caveats of the study: As a later analysis showed, a missense DCLRE1C variant was linked to trimming of TCR beta V- and J-genes.

J is TRBJ1-1 and V is TRBV11-2, with D possibly matching TRBD1 (6 bases). The material sequenced was PBMCs. This sequence originates from a woman aged 25 to 39 in good health and CMV-seronegative. CDR3 bases: TGTGCCAGCAGGCCTTCCACTTCTGGATGGGGGCGTGAAGCTTTCTTT. Amino acids: CASRPSTSGWGREAFF.